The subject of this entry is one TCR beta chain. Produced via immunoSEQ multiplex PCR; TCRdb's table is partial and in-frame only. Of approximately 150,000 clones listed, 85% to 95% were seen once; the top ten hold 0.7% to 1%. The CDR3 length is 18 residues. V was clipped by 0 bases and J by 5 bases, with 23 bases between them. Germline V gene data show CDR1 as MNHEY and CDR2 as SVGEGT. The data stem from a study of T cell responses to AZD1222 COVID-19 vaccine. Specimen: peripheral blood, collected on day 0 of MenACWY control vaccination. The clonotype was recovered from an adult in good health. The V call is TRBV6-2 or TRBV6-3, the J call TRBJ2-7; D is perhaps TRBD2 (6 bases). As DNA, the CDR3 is TGTGCCAGCAGTTACTCGATCTACGGCGGGGTAAATAGGGACGAGCAGTACTTC. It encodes CASSYSIYGGVNRDEQYF.